This T cell receptor beta chain appears in the sequencing data of a study of CD8 T cells in Susac syndrome. Findings of the study overall: Clonal expansion was present among Susac CD8+ cells. This expansion reached its peak in TEMRA cells and in active patients.

Random hexamers were used to reverse transcribe the RNA input (0.5 to 1 ug). TCRdb re-called the immunoSEQ multiplex PCR reads through MiXCR, storing one row per CDR3 protein. The table shows about 75,000 distinct CDR3 sequences, with less than 95% occurring only once. Per germline, CDR1 MNHEY and CDR2 SMNVEV (reference sequence). The ends lost 4 bases at V and 4 bases at J; junction bases unmatched: 3. This CDR3 spans 14 amino acids. TCR beta sequences were obtained from blood CD8+ and CD4+ T cells. Patients with Susac syndrome showed fulfilment of recently defined diagnostic criteria for definite or probable disease. It was negative isolation that provided the CD8+ and CD4+ T cells, whereas TEMRA cells were enriched by FACS. About this clonotype itself: Its antigen is as yet unknown.

What was sequenced was CD8+ T cells from PBMCs. The TCR was taken from a human donor with Susac syndrome. The chain links TRBV27 to TRBJ2-1, with TRBD2 identical over 8 bases. CDR3 in amino acids: CASSSGLAYNEQFF. The DNA for the CDR3 is TGTGCCAGCAGTTCCGGACTAGCTTACAATGAGCAGTTCTTC.